Listed below are T cell receptor beta chains from one sample, sequenced in a study of T cell responses to AZD1222 COVID-19 vaccine. Repertoires were generated with immunoSEQ multiplex PCR, while TCRdb's copy carries only in-frame clones and drops some. Of approximately 110,000 clones listed, more than 70% are singletons. Sequencing used peripheral blood, obtained on day 0 of AZD1222 vaccination. The receptor set was obtained from an adult in good health. Each CDR3 is given without its conserved first and last residue.

CDR3: ASSLDRNLNYGYT; V: TRBV5-1; J: TRBJ1-2
CDR3: AISDQYEQY; V: TRBV10-3; J: TRBJ2-7
CDR3: ASSVTEAYNEQF; V: TRBV6-4; J: TRBJ2-1
CDR3: ASSLLGPGAGELF; V: TRBV28; J: TRBJ2-2
CDR3: ASSLRDRKNIQY; V: TRBV27; J: TRBJ2-4
CDR3: SVDSGYTGELF; V: TRBV29-1; J: TRBJ2-2
CDR3: ASRENTDTQY; V: TRBV2; J: TRBJ2-3
CDR3: ASSTRLASANVLT; V: TRBV6-5; J: TRBJ2-6
CDR3: ASSPRDLRDTDTQY; V: TRBV18; J: TRBJ2-3
CDR3: ASSRGDTKGPGANVLT; V: TRBV7-9; J: TRBJ2-6
CDR3: AWSNSGSRGADTQY; V: TRBV30; J: TRBJ2-3
CDR3: ASSPSTGVAYNEQF; V: TRBV21-1; J: TRBJ2-1
CDR3: ATSRDFQGEQF; V: TRBV15; J: TRBJ2-1
CDR3: ASSLASGTGNQFYGYT; V: TRBV7-8; J: TRBJ1-2
CDR3: ASSPGSGWQTEAF; V: TRBV7-6; J: TRBJ1-1
CDR3: ASSPLDRPEQY; V: TRBV19; J: TRBJ2-7
CDR3: ASSFTSGRDVTQY; V: TRBV5-4; J: TRBJ2-3
CDR3: AWRGPGEGNQPQH; V: TRBV30; J: TRBJ1-5
CDR3: ASNGGVGLWTQY; V: TRBV28; J: TRBJ2-5
CDR3: ASSLAGTGELF; V: TRBV7-9; J: TRBJ2-2
CDR3: ASSLLAGGSNEQF; V: TRBV7-9; J: TRBJ2-1
CDR3: ASTYSNQPQH; V: TRBV12-3/TRBV12-4; J: TRBJ1-5
CDR3: SVVGVQYEQY; V: TRBV29-1; J: TRBJ2-7
CDR3: SVVKGAGEKLF; V: TRBV29-1; J: TRBJ1-4
CDR3: ASSLDRDTEAF; V: TRBV7-3; J: TRBJ1-1
CDR3: ASRTSGGNTIY; V: TRBV28; J: TRBJ1-3
CDR3: ASSRSQGAGEKLF; V: TRBV3-1/TRBV3-2; J: TRBJ1-4
CDR3: ASSFWTGETQY; V: TRBV11-3; J: TRBJ2-5
CDR3: ASTPPGSSYNEQF; V: TRBV7-9; J: TRBJ2-1
CDR3: SVASGSTDTQY; V: TRBV29-1; J: TRBJ2-3
CDR3: ASTAGTATGELF; V: TRBV5-1; J: TRBJ2-2
CDR3: ASSPEPANTGELF; V: TRBV19; J: TRBJ2-2
CDR3: ASRGKPEAF; V: TRBV28; J: TRBJ1-1
CDR3: ASSDSNRATEAF; V: TRBV6-4; J: TRBJ1-1
CDR3: ASSSGQSRTEAF; V: TRBV9; J: TRBJ1-1
CDR3: ASRLAGGPPDTQY; V: TRBV28; J: TRBJ2-3
CDR3: AINSITTGNIQY; V: TRBV2; J: TRBJ2-4
CDR3: ATSDFDRVGAQH; V: TRBV24-1; J: TRBJ1-5
CDR3: ASSQRRTGNTEAF; V: TRBV28; J: TRBJ1-1
CDR3: ASSRATGLPYEQY; V: TRBV27; J: TRBJ2-7
CDR3: ATSDISMGHEQF; V: TRBV24-1; J: TRBJ2-1
CDR3: ASSQGLRALNTEAF; V: TRBV4-1; J: TRBJ1-1
CDR3: ASSDIAGATDTQY; V: TRBV6-4; J: TRBJ2-3
CDR3: ASSLGVSGANVLT; V: TRBV5-8; J: TRBJ2-6
CDR3: ASSTQGYEQY; V: TRBV18; J: TRBJ2-7
CDR3: ATSTYPSYSGNTIY; V: TRBV15; J: TRBJ1-3
CDR3: ASIPDSSSYNEQF; V: TRBV5-1; J: TRBJ2-1